This passage covers 9 T cell receptor beta chains from one sample sequenced in a study of blood T cell repertoires in COVID-19. Clones were sequenced by immunoSEQ multiplex PCR, and TCRdb holds only the in-frame ones, with some missing. This table holds around 270,000 clones, 88% found once. Sequenced sample: peripheral blood. The receptors here all came from a man in his sixties who had recovered from COVID-19.

The chain uses TRBV7-2 and TRBJ1-1; no clear D gene. V lost 2 bases and J lost 8, with 12 bases in between. Per germline, CDR1 SGHTA and CDR2 FQGNSA. The CDR3 has 13 amino acids. CDR3 region: CASSLIRGGEAFF. The CDR3 region has the DNA TGTGCCAGCAGCTTAATCCGGGGTGGGGAAGCTTTCTTT.

V gene TRBV5-6 combines with J gene TRBJ1-1, with TRBD1 matching 7 bases. Losses at the gene ends were 2 bases for V and 4 bases for J; bases not matched to a gene: 2. The CDR3 covers 13 residues. Germline assignment: CDR1 SGHDT and CDR2 YYEEEE. The DNA for the CDR3 is TGTGCCAGCAGCTTTTACAGGGGCACTGAAGCTTTCTTT. It specifies CASSFYRGTEAFF.

The chain has TRBV7-7 and TRBJ2-1; the D gene is possibly TRBD2 (5 bases). Deletions cut 1 base from V and 8 bases from J, with 15 bases between. The CDR3 has 15 amino acids. Germline values: CDR1 SSHAT, CDR2 FNYEAQ (reference sequence). This chain's CDR3 is CASSLVGGPGDEQFF. CDR3 nucleotide sequence: TGTGCCAGCAGCTTAGTGGGCGGGCCTGGGGATGAGCAGTTCTTC.

This chain uses TRBV5-1 with TRBJ2-3, with 8 positions matching TRBD2. The CDR3 extends over 17 amino acids. V shed 1 base, J shed 2 bases, and the junction held 9 bases outside the gene matches. Germline V gene lookup returns CDR1 SGHRS and CDR2 YFSETQ. The CDR3 sequence: CASSLKVSGVLTDTQYF. DNA for the CDR3: TGCGCCAGCAGCTTGAAAGTTAGCGGGGTCCTCACAGATACGCAGTATTTT. Complete variable domain (other parts from reference TRBV5-1 and TRBJ2-3): KAGVTQTPRYLIKTRGQQVTLSCSPISGHRSVSWYQQTPGQGLQFLFEYFSETQRNKGNFPGRFSGRQFSNSRSEMNVSTLELGDSALYLCASSLKVSGVLTDTQYFGPGTRLTVL.

The table lists this clone with a count of one. This chain joins TRBV9 and TRBJ2-7; maybe TRBD2 (6 bases). The V end was cut by 3 bases, the J end by 3 bases, with 19 bases between. Germline CDR1 reads SGDLS; CDR2 reads YYNGEE. The CDR3 totals 16 residues. The CDR3 here is CASSAAGTPNLYEQYF. The CDR3 bases are TGTGCCAGCAGCGCCGCCGGGACTCCAAACCTCTACGAGCAGTACTTC. Combining the CDR3 with reference TRBV9 and TRBJ2-7 gives the whole variable domain DSGVTQTPKHLITATGQRVTLRCSPRSGDLSVYWYQQSLDQGLQFLIQYYNGEERAKGNILERFSAQQFPDLHSELNLSSLELGDSALYFCASSAAGTPNLYEQYFGPGTRLTVT.

The chain links TRBV19 to TRBJ1-2; D remains unclear. The CDR3 sequence is 12 residues long. Germline CDR1 is LNHDA and CDR2 is SQIVND (reference sequence). V dropped 7 bases and J dropped 4 bases, with 10 bases sitting between them. CDR3 DNA sequence: TGTGCCAGTACCCCGTCTACCTATGGCTACACCTTC. Translation gives CASTPSTYGYTF.

CDR3 coding DNA: TGTGCCAGCAGCGCCCGCACCGGGACAGAATTAAACATTCAGTACTTC. Translated: CASSARTGTELNIQYF. J is TRBJ2-4 and V is TRBV11-2; 7 nucleotides match TRBD1. After removal of 5 bases from V and 6 bases from J, the junction contained 13 bases not matched to a gene. CDR1 and CDR2 from the germline V gene are SGHAT and FQNNGV. The length of the CDR3 is 16 residues. The variable domain in full, with the rest retrieved from reference TRBV11-2 and TRBJ2-4, is EAGVAQSPRYKIIEKRQSVAFWCNPISGHATLYWYQQILGQGPKLLIQFQNNGVVDDSQLPKDRFSAERLKGVDSTLKIQPAKLEDSAVYLCASSARTGTELNIQYFGAGTRLSVL.

On this clone: Likely a read error: the CDR3 ends without its conserved phenylalanine or tryptophan. No DNA is shown, since the ends of the CDR3 on it are uncertain; the CDR3 is the one TCRdb lists. The V call is TRBV6-5, the J call TRBJ1-4; the DNA was not used to check the table's D call, TRBD1. The germline V gene has CDR1 MNHEY and CDR2 SVGAGI. The CDR3 is made up of 11 amino acids, end residues included. CDR3 in amino acids: CASRLRDSLSC.

The chain links TRBV19 to TRBJ2-2; TRBD1 matches at 10 bases. The trim removed 8 bases at V and 3 bases at J, leaving 3 bases unmatched. Germline CDR1 is LNHDA and CDR2 is SQIVND (reference sequence). The CDR3 is 14 residues long. The CDR3 sequence is CASQDRGDTGELFF. For the CDR3, the DNA is TGTGCCAGTCAGGACAGGGGGGACACCGGGGAGCTGTTTTTT. The entire variable domain, with the rest obtained from reference TRBV19 and TRBJ2-2, is as follows: DGGITQSPKYLFRKEGQNVTLSCEQNLNHDAMYWYRQDPGQGLRLIYYSQIVNDFQKGDIAEGYSVSREKKESFPLTVTSAQKNPTAFYLCASQDRGDTGELFFGEGSRLTVL.